The clone carrying this TCR beta chain was counted a single time. Its target is not known. Measured with immunoSEQ multiplex PCR; TCRdb has only the in-frame clones, and not every one. The sample records 300,000 to 400,000 clones, roughly 90% being singletons. Treatment indicated: about 20 received Ad26.COV2.S at low or high dose, single or two shots; 5 received placebo; per-sample allocation not given. Samples analyzed were those drawn on day 63 after the first vaccine or placebo injection. Vaccination used an Ad26 vector expressing Wuhan-strain SARS-CoV-2 spike. The data were taken from a study of Ad26.COV2.S vaccination and SARS-CoV-2 variants. Study-wide context: This donor came from the COV1001 trial of Ad26.COV2.S. Each vaccinee took Ad26.COV2.S intramuscularly, once or twice 56 days apart.

The CDR3 has 17 amino acids. Germline lookup yields CDR1 SGHAT and CDR2 FQNNGV. Trimming stripped 4 bases from V and 0 bases from J, with 16 bases between. Study-wide findings and caveats: Comparable non-spike TCR breadth was observed in vaccine and placebo recipients.

Specimen: peripheral blood, collected in a trial of Ad26.COV2.S vaccine versus placebo. The source is a person aged 18-60 years who received the Ad26.COV2.S COVID-19 vaccine or a placebo. The genes are TRBV11-2 and TRBJ2-1; D tentatively fits TRBD1 or TRBD2 (6 bases each). CDR3: CASSSGVGTSSYNEQFF. The CDR3 DNA follows: TGTGCCAGCAGCTCGGGGGTCGGGACAAGCTCCTACAATGAGCAGTTCTTC.